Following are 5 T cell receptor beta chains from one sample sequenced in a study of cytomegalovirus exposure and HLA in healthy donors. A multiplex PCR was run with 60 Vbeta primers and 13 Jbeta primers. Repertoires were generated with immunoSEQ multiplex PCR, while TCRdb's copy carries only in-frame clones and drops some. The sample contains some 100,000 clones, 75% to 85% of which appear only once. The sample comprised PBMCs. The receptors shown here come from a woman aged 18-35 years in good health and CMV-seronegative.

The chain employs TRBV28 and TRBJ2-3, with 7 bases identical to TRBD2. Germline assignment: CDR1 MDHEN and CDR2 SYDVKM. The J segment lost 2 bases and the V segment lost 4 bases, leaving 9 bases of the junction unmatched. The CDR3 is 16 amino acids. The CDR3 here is CASSSPFSGATDTQYF. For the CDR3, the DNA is TGTGCCAGCAGTTCCCCCTTCAGCGGGGCCACAGATACGCAGTATTTT.

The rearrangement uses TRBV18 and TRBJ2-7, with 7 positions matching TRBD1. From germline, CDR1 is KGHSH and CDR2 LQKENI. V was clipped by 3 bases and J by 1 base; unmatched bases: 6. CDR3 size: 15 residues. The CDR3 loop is CASSPRTGPSYEQYF. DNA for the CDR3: TGTGCCAGCTCACCTAGGACAGGCCCATCCTACGAGCAGTACTTC.

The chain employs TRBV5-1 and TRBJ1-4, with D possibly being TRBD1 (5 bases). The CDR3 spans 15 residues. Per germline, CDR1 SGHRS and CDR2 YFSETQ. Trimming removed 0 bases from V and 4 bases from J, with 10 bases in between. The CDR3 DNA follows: TGCGCCAGCAGCTTGGGACCGGGGGTTAATGAAAAACTGTTTTTT. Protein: CASSLGPGVNEKLFF.

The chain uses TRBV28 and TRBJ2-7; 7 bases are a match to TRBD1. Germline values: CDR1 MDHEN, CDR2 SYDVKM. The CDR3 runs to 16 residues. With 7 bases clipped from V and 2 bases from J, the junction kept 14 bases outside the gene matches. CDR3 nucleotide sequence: TGTGCCAGCAATCCGCTGTTCGGACAGGAGACCTACGAGCAGTACTTC. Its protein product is CASNPLFGQETYEQYF.

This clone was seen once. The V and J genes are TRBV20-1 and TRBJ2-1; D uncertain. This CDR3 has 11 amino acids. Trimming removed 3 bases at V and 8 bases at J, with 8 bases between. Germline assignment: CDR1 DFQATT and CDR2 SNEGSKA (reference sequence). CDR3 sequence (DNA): TGCAGTGCTAGTCCCTCCCATGAGCAGTTCTTC. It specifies CSASPSHEQFF.